The present T cell receptor (beta chain) was sequenced within a study of Ad26.COV2.S vaccination and SARS-CoV-2 variants. Treatment indicated: around 19 received Ad26.COV2.S at low or high dose, single or two shots; about 5 received placebo; per-sample allocation not given. Day 63 after the first injection of vaccine or placebo was the sampling time. Libraries were prepared by immunoSEQ multiplex PCR; TCRdb keeps only in-frame clonotypes and omits some of them. The table has around 320,000 clones, around nine tenths seen once. The CDR3 spans 13 residues. The V end lost 5 bases, the J end lost 1 base, and 8 bases lay between the germline ends.

The receptor comes from a person aged 18-65 years who received the Ad26.COV2.S COVID-19 vaccine or a placebo. Here the sequenced sample was peripheral blood, taken in a trial of Ad26.COV2.S vaccine versus placebo. The chain links TRBV12-3 or TRBV12-4 to TRBJ1-1; perhaps TRBD1 as D (5 bases). DNA of the CDR3: TGTGCCAGCAGTCACGGGGCGAACACTGAAGCTTTCTTT. Translating gives CASSHGANTEAFF.